A single sample is the source of the 25 T cell receptor beta chains below, sequenced in a study of response to subunit inactivated influenza vaccine. TCRdb processed the RT-PCR reads anew with MiXCR; each CDR3 protein has one entry. The sample yields about 500,000 distinct CDR3 sequences, 10% to 15% seen once. This material consisted of PBMCs from blood, taken about 40 days after vaccination. Source of these receptors: a man between 45 and 60 years old who received an inactivated influenza vaccine.

The chain uses TRBV6-1 and TRBJ2-7; possibly TRBD1 for D (6 bases). The CDR3 spans 14 residues. Germline V gene data show CDR1 as MNHNS and CDR2 as SASEGT. V was clipped by 2 bases and J by 0 bases, with 8 bases between them. The CDR3 is CASSEQGSSYEQYF. The CDR3 DNA reads TGTGCCAGCAGTGAACAGGGGAGCTCCTACGAGCAGTACTTC.

The chain uses TRBV29-1 and TRBJ2-3, with D tentatively TRBD2 (6 bases). CDR1 is SQVTM, CDR2 ANQGSEA, per germline. CDR3 length: 13 amino acids. V shed 6 bases and J shed 0 bases, with 10 bases lying between them. In nucleotides, the CDR3 is TGCAGCGTAGAGGGACTGAGCACAGATACGCAGTATTTT. This gives the protein CSVEGLSTDTQYF.

This rearrangement joins TRBV9 to TRBJ2-7; the D gene is possibly TRBD1 (6 bases). CDR3 length: 17 residues. Germline V gene data show CDR1 as SGDLS and CDR2 as YYNGEE. Trimming cost V 0 bases and J 3 bases, with 19 bases left between them. This chain's CDR3 is CASSVGIVGGDYYEQYF. CDR3 bases: TGTGCCAGCAGCGTAGGAATTGTAGGGGGTGACTACTACGAGCAGTACTTC.

This clonotype occurred a few times. The V call is TRBV7-2, the J call TRBJ2-3; D may be TRBD2 (7 bases). The CDR3 runs to 17 residues. Per germline, CDR1 SGHTA and CDR2 FQGNSA. V dropped 4 bases and J dropped 1 base, with 18 bases sitting between them. The DNA for the CDR3 is TGTGCCAGCAGCTCCGGCGGGGGCCCAGCAGGCACAGATACGCAGTATTTT. Translating it yields CASSSGGGPAGTDTQYF.

This chain's CDR3 is CASSLAGLAGNNEQFF. Here the CDR3 DNA reads TGTGCCAGCAGCTTAGCCGGACTAGCGGGAAACAATGAGCAGTTCTTC. V gene TRBV7-2 combines with J gene TRBJ2-1, with 12 bases identical to TRBD2. Germline V lookup: CDR1 SGHTA, CDR2 FQGNSA. This CDR3 has 16 residues. V trimming: 0 bases; J trimming: 5 bases; junction bases outside the gene matches: 2.

This clonotype was counted between two and nine times. The V call is TRBV13, the J call TRBJ1-2; no clear D gene. CDR1 PRHDT and CDR2 FYEKMQ come from the germline V gene (reference sequence). The CDR3 contains 15 residues. V lost 1 base and J lost 4, with 13 bases in between. CDR3 DNA: TGTGCCAGCAGCTTAGTCGGAGGTATCACCTATGGCTACACCTTC. Protein: CASSLVGGITYGYTF.

The chain joins TRBV29-1 to TRBJ2-1; a possible D gene is TRBD1 (5 bases). Germline values: CDR1 SQVTM, CDR2 ANQGSEA. V lost 2 bases, J lost 4 bases, and 6 bases lay in between. This CDR3 is built from 12 residues. The CDR3: CSVEPGYNEQFF. CDR3 coding DNA: TGCAGCGTTGAACCAGGGTACAATGAGCAGTTCTTC.

This sequence joins TRBV29-1 and TRBJ2-5, with 7 bases that match TRBD1. V trimming: 7 bases; J trimming: 5 bases; junction bases outside the gene matches: 16. The CDR3 has 15 residues. In germline, CDR1 is SQVTM, CDR2 ANQGSEA. The CDR3 spells CSGKPGTVWSETQYF. CDR3 bases: TGCAGCGGTAAGCCCGGGACAGTTTGGAGTGAGACCCAGTACTTC.

The chain recombines TRBV7-9 with TRBJ2-5; D possibly corresponds to TRBD1 (6 bases). Germline CDR1 SEHNR, CDR2 FQNEAQ (reference sequence). V was pared by 6 bases and J by 2 bases, with 13 bases between. The CDR3 spans 14 residues. This CDR3 reads CASRGWTVQETQYF. In nucleotides, the CDR3 is TGTGCCAGCAGGGGATGGACAGTACAAGAGACCCAGTACTTC.

The chain combines TRBV4-3 with TRBJ1-4; weak D call: TRBD1 (6 bases). The CDR3 runs 16 residues. Trimming took off 0 bases at V and 6 bases at J, with 14 bases between the two ends. The germline CDR1 and CDR2 sequences are LGHNA and YSLEER. CDR3 bases: TGCGCCAGCAGCCAAGATTTGAGAGGACAGCATGAAAAACTGTTTTTT. It specifies CASSQDLRGQHEKLFF.

The genes are TRBV12-3 or TRBV12-4 and TRBJ1-2; no reliable D call. V dropped 2 bases and J dropped 3 bases, with 10 bases sitting between them. This CDR3 spans 14 amino acids. For the CDR3, the DNA is TGTGCCAGCAGTTTACATTATTTGGACTATGGCTACACCTTC. This codes for CASSLHYLDYGYTF.

This clonotype has just a few counts. The chain uses TRBV4-3 and TRBJ2-1, with D perhaps matching TRBD1 (5 bases). Germline assignment: CDR1 LGHNA and CDR2 YSLEER. CDR3 length: 17 residues. Trimming removed 0 bases from V and 0 bases from J, with 12 bases in between. DNA of the CDR3: TGCGCCAGCAGCCAAGATCTGGGGCAGATCTCCTACAATGAGCAGTTCTTC. Its protein is CASSQDLGQISYNEQFF.

This clonotype was counted a few times. This chain links TRBV7-2 with TRBJ1-6; 9 bases align to TRBD1. Germline CDR1 is SGHTA and CDR2 is FQGNSA. V shed 4 bases, J shed 8 bases, and the junction held 6 bases outside the gene matches. The CDR3 has 15 residues. The CDR3 is CASSSAGQGYSPLHF. The CDR3 DNA reads TGTGCCAGCAGCTCCGCGGGACAGGGCTATTCACCCCTCCACTTT.

The rearrangement joins TRBV7-9 to TRBJ1-6; 8 nucleotides line up with TRBD1. V was pared by 7 bases and J by 7 bases, with 9 bases of the junction left unmatched. The CDR3 loop spans 15 amino acids. Germline CDR1 is SEHNR and CDR2 is FQNEAQ (reference sequence). In DNA form, the CDR3 reads TGTGCCAGCACCTTCGGACAGGGAGGGAATTCACCCCTCCACTTT. Translating gives CASTFGQGGNSPLHF.

This clonotype was detected only a few times. V usage is TRBV7-9 and J usage is TRBJ1-5, with no clear D. This CDR3 spans 14 amino acids. Between the trimmed V and J ends, which lost 1 base and 5 bases, there was a span of 9 bases. From germline, CDR1 is SEHNR and CDR2 FQNEAQ (reference sequence). The CDR3 here is CASSLDGGHQPQHF. The CDR3 DNA sequence: TGTGCCAGCAGCTTAGATGGAGGCCATCAGCCCCAGCATTTT.

This clonotype showed up just a few times. The CDR3 DNA follows: TGTGCCACCAGCAGAGATAAGGCAGGGGAGCAGTTCTTC. This translates into CATSRDKAGEQFF. The V gene is TRBV15, the J gene TRBJ2-1; D may be TRBD1 (5 bases). The CDR3 has 13 amino acids. The germline V gene has CDR1 LNHNV and CDR2 YYDKDF (reference sequence). Trimming removed 0 bases at V and 10 bases at J, with 10 bases between.

This sequence joins TRBV28 and TRBJ1-2; D is unclear. V was clipped by 6 bases and J by 0 bases, with 14 bases between them. Germline V gene lookup returns CDR1 MDHEN and CDR2 SYDVKM. The CDR3 spans 15 residues. CDR3 sequence reads: CASSRGLLTNYGYTF. The CDR3 DNA follows: TGTGCCAGCAGCCGAGGTCTCCTGACTAACTATGGCTACACCTTC.

In this sample, this clonotype turned up many times. The CDR3 sequence: CASNRWTSGTTAKNIQYF. DNA of the CDR3: TGTGCCAGCAATAGATGGACTAGCGGGACCACAGCCAAAAACATTCAGTACTTC. The chain carries TRBV6-2 or TRBV6-3 and TRBJ2-4; the match to TRBD2 covers 12 bases. V dropped 7 bases and J dropped 0; count of bases not matched to a gene: 10. Germline V gene lookup returns CDR1 MNHEY and CDR2 SVGEGT. CDR3 length equals 18 residues.

This sequence joins TRBV6-2 or TRBV6-3 and TRBJ1-2; weak D call: TRBD1 (5 bases). There are 15 residues in the CDR3. Trimming left V 6 bases short and J 2 bases short, with 16 bases between. Germline CDR1 is MNHEY and CDR2 is SVGEGT. This chain's CDR3 is CASSRRQGPNYGYTF. The CDR3 DNA follows: TGTGCCAGCAGCCGTCGGCAGGGACCCAACTATGGCTACACCTTC.

This clonotype was observed many times. The genes are TRBV5-1 and TRBJ2-1; 7 bases match TRBD1. Germline V lookup: CDR1 SGHRS, CDR2 YFSETQ. The trim removed 4 bases at V and 4 bases at J, leaving 14 bases unmatched. The CDR3 sequence is 17 residues long. The CDR3 region has the DNA TGCGCCAGCAGCGCAAATTCCGGGACAGAAAGATACAATGAGCAGTTCTTC. This encodes CASSANSGTERYNEQFF.

The J gene is TRBJ2-2, the V gene TRBV20-1, with a tentative D call TRBD1 (5 bases). This CDR3 contains 13 residues. Germline CDR1 DFQATT, CDR2 SNEGSKA (reference sequence). V was shortened by 5 bases and J by 5 bases, with 12 bases between the two germline ends. The CDR3: CSAAQGLTGELFF. DNA of the CDR3: TGCAGTGCTGCCCAGGGTTTAACCGGGGAGCTGTTTTTT.

This clonotype was observed a handful of times. V usage is TRBV6-1 and J usage is TRBJ2-3; 7 nucleotides agree with TRBD2. V lost 6 bases to trimming and J lost 2 bases; unmatched junction nucleotides: 2. In germline, CDR1 is MNHNS, CDR2 SASEGT. This CDR3 has 13 amino acids. CDR3 nucleotides: TGTGCCAGCAGGCTAGCGGTCACAGATACGCAGTATTTT. Protein sequence: CASRLAVTDTQYF.

The V and J genes are TRBV2 and TRBJ2-7; 9 nucleotides agree with TRBD1. J gave up 3 bases and V 6 bases, and 24 bases lay outside the gene matches. The length of the CDR3 is 20 residues. Per germline, CDR1 SNHLY and CDR2 FYNNEI. This CDR3 is CASSGGTGTGNFYGVYEQYF. DNA of the CDR3: TGTGCCAGCAGCGGAGGAACCGGGACAGGGAATTTTTATGGTGTCTACGAGCAGTACTTC.

This chain uses TRBV6-5 with TRBJ2-1, with D perhaps assigned TRBD1 or TRBD2 (5 bases each). This CDR3 comprises 12 residues. Trimming cost V 4 bases and J 11 bases, with 12 bases left between them. CDR1 is MNHEY, CDR2 SVGAGI, per germline. The CDR3 loop reads CASSSGRGQQFF. The CDR3 nucleotides read TGTGCCAGCAGTTCGGGGCGTGGACAGCAGTTCTTC.

The rearrangement joins TRBV20-1 to TRBJ2-3, with D maybe TRBD2 (6 bases). CDR3 length: 15 amino acids. V dropped 6 bases and J dropped 2 bases, with 18 bases sitting between them. Germline V gene data show CDR1 as DFQATT and CDR2 as SNEGSKA (reference sequence). CDR3 nucleotide sequence: TGCAGTGCGCGGGACGGTAAGCGGATCACAGATACGCAGTATTTT. It codes for CSARDGKRITDTQYF.